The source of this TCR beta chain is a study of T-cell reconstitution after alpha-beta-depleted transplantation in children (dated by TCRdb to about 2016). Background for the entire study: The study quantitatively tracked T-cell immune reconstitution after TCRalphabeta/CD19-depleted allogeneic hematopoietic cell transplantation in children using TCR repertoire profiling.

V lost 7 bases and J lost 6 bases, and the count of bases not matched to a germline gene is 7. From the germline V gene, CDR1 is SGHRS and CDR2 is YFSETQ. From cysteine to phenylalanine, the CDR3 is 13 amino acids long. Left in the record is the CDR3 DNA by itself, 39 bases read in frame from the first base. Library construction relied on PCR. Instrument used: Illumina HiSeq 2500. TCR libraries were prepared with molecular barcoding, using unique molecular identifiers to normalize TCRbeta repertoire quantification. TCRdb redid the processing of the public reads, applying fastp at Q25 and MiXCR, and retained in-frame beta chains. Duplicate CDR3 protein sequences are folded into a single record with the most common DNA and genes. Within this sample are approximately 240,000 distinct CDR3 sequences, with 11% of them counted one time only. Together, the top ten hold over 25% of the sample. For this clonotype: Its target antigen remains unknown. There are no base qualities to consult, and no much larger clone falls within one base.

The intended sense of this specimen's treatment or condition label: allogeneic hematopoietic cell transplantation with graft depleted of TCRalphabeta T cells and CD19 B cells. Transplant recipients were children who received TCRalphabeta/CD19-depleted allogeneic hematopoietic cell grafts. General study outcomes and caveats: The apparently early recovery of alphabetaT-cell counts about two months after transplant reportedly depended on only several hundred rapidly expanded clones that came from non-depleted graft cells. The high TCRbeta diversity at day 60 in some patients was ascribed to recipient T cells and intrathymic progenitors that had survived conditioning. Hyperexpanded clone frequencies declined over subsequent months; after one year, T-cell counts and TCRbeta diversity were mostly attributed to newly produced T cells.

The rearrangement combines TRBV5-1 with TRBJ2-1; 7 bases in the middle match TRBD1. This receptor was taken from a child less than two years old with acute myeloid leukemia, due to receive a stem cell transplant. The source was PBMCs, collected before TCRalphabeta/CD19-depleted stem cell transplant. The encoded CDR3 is CASDRVGGNEQFF. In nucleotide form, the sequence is TGCGCCAGCGACAGGGTAGGGGGCAATGAGCAGTTCTTC.